This T cell receptor beta chain was documented in a study of blood T cell repertoires in COVID-19. V was shortened by 0 bases and J by 5 bases, with 25 bases between the two germline ends. The germline CDR1 and CDR2 sequences are MGHRA and YSYEKL. This CDR3 has 20 amino acids. Libraries were prepared by immunoSEQ multiplex PCR; TCRdb keeps only in-frame clonotypes and omits some of them. The sample shows about 64,000 clones, 88% of them seen only once. Cohort 3 recovered donors had two negative PCRs, clearance, or symptom resolution. Specimen: PBMCs or T cells enriched from blood (not recorded which). This sequence originates from a woman in her thirties or forties who had recovered from COVID-19. This chain links TRBV4-1 with TRBJ2-2, with D tentatively TRBD2 (6 bases). CDR3 loop: CASSQDQRAGRNLGTGELFF. CDR3 DNA sequence: TGCGCCAGCAGCCAAGATCAGAGGGCAGGGAGGAACTTAGGAACCGGGGAGCTGTTTTTT.